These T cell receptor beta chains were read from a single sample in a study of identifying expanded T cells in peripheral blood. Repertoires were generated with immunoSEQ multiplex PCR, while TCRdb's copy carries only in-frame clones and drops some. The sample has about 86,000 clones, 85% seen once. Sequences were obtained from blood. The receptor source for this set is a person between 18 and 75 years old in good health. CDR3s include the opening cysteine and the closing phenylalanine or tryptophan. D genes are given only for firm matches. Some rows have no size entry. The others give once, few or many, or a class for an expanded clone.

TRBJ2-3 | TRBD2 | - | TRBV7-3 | TGTGCCAGCAGCACTGCGGGGGGCACAGATACGCAGTATTTT | CASSTAGGTDTQYF
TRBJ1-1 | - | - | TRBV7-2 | TGTGCCAGCAGCTTAGTGTCAGCCTCCACTGAAGCTTTCTTT | CASSLVSASTEAFF
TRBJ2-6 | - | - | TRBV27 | TGTGCCAGCAGTTTTAGGGTTCACAGTGGTGGGGCCAACGTCCTGACTTTC | CASSFRVHSGGANVLTF
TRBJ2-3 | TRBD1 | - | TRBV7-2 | TGTGCCAGCAGCGCTACCGGGACAGGGCCAGATACGCAGTATTTT | CASSATGTGPDTQYF
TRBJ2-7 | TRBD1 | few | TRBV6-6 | TGTGCCAGCAGTTACCCGACAGGGTACGAGCAGTACTTC | CASSYPTGYEQYF
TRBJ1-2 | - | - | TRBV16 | TGTGCCAGCAGCTGTACAATCGTTAGAAAGACCTATGGCTACACCTTC | CASSCTIVRKTYGYTF
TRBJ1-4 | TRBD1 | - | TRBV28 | TGTGCCAGCCGGGACAGCCGTAATGAAAAACTGTTTTTT | CASRDSRNEKLFF
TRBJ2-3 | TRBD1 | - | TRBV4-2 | TGTGCCAGCAGCTCGGACAGGGACCATACAGATACGCAGTATTTT | CASSSDRDHTDTQYF
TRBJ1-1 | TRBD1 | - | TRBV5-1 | TGCGCCAGCAGACCTATTACAGGGGTGAACACTGAAGCTTTCTTT | CASRPITGVNTEAFF
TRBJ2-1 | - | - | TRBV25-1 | TGTGCCAGCAGTGAACTCCCAGCCCCGGGCGATAGTTTGTTGTTCTTC | CASSELPAPGDSLLFF
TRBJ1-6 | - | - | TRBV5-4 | TGTGCCAGCAGCTTTTTCGGGGGTAATTCACCCCTCCACTTT | CASSFFGGNSPLHF
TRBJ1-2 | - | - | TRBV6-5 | TGTGCCAGCAGTTACTCCAGGGCCTATGGCTACACCTTC | CASSYSRAYGYTF
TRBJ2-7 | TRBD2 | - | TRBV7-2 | TGTGCCAGCACCGGGACTAGCGGGACCTACGAGCAGTACTTC | CASTGTSGTYEQYF
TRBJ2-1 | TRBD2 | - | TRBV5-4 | TGTGCCAGCAGATTTAACGCCGGGACTAGCGGGGGGCTTATCTACAATGAGCAGTTCTTC | CASRFNAGTSGGLIYNEQFF
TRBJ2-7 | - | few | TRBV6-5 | TGTGCCAGCAGTTACACTAGCGACAGGGCATACGAGCAGTACTTC | CASSYTSDRAYEQYF
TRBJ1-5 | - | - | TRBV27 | TGTGCCAGCGGTGGTATAGGGAGCGGGGATCAGCCCCAGCATTTT | CASGGIGSGDQPQHF
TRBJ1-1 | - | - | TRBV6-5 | TGTGCCAGCAGTTACTCGTGGGGGAGGGTGAACACTGAAGCTTTCTTT | CASSYSWGRVNTEAFF
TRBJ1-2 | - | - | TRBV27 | TGTGCCAGCAGTTCTGGGAACTCGGACTATGGCTACACCTTC | CASSSGNSDYGYTF
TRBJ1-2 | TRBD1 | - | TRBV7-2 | TGTGCCAGCAGCTGGGGGCGGCGGACAGGGGGTGGCTACACCTTC | CASSWGRRTGGGYTF
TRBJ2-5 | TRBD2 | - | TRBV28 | TGTGCCAGCAGTTTCGATTGGGTCCCGGGACTAGCGGGGGGTAGTGAGACCCAGTACTTC | CASSFDWVPGLAGGSETQYF
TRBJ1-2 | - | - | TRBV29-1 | TGCAGCGTTGTAGTTCCGGGGCGTGACTATGGCTACACCTTC | CSVVVPGRDYGYTF
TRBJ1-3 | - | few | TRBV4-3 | TGCGCCAGCAGCCAACCTCTACGGGTGGCCCGCCTAAACACCATATATTTT | CASSQPLRVARLNTIYF
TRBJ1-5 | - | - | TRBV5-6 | TGTGCCAGCAGCTTTAAGGGGTTCAATCAGCCCCAGCATTTT | CASSFKGFNQPQHF
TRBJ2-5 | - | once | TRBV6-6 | TGTGCCAGCAGTTATGGTGGAGGGGGAGCGGAGACCCAGTACTTC | CASSYGGGGAETQYF
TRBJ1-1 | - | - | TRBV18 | TGTGCCAGCTCACCTTCCCTGAACACTGAAGCTTTCTTT | CASSPSLNTEAFF
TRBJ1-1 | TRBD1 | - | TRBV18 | TGTGCCAGCTCACCGGGACAGGGGAGGAGGACTGAAGCTTTCTTT | CASSPGQGRRTEAFF
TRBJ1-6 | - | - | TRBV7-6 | TGTGCCAGCACCCCGACTCAGGGGCAATTAAATTCACCCCTCCACTTT | CASTPTQGQLNSPLHF
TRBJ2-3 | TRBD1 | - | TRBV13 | TGTGCCAGCAGCTCCACTCGACGAGGGGGCCCCGAGTATTTT | CASSSTRRGGPEYF
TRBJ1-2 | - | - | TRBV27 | TGTGCCAGCAGTTTAAAGGTTAACTATGGCTACACCTTC | CASSLKVNYGYTF
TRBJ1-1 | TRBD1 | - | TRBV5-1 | TGCGCCAGCAGCTTGGTCCGAAGTCAGGGGGTCACTGAAGCTTTCTTT | CASSLVRSQGVTEAFF
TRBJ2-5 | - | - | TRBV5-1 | TGCGCCAGCAGCTTGGGTGGTACTCAAGAGACCCAGTACTTC | CASSLGGTQETQYF
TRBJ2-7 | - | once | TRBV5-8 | TGTGCCAGCAGCTTGCGGCAGGGGAGGTCCTACGAGCAGTACTTC | CASSLRQGRSYEQYF
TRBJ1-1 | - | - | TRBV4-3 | TGCGCCAGCAGCCAAGATCTGATGGGAGCTATCTTCACTGAAGCTTTCTTT | CASSQDLMGAIFTEAFF
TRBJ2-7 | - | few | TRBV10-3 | TGTGCCATCAGTTTCCAGGGACACGAGCAGTACTTC | CAISFQGHEQYF
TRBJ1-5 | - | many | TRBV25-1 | TGTGCCAGCAGTGCTATCAATCAGCCCCAGCATTTT | CASSAINQPQHF
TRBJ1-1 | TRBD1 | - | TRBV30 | TGTGCCTGGAGTGCCATAATTACTACGACAGGGTACATCATGAACACTGAAGCTTTCTTT | CAWSAIITTTGYIMNTEAFF
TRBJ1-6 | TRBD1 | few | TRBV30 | TGTGCCTGGAGTGTATTGGGGACAGGCTATTCACCCCTCCACTTT | CAWSVLGTGYSPLHF
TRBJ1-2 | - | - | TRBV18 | TGTGCCAGCTCACCACCGCAGAGATCCTCTAACTATGGCTACACCTTC | CASSPPQRSSNYGYTF
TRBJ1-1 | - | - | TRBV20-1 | TGCAGTGCTAGAGAGAACACTGAAGCTTTCTTT | CSARENTEAFF
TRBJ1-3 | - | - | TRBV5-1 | TGCGCCAGCAGCTTTTCGGCCGGAAACACCATATATTTT | CASSFSAGNTIYF
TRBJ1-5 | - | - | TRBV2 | TGTGCCAGTGACCGGGGCATTCAAAGCCAGCAGCCCCAGCATTTT | CASDRGIQSQQPQHF
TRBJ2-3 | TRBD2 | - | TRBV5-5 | TGTGCCAGCAGCTTGGGAGGGACTAGCGGGACTTCAGATACGCAGTATTTT | CASSLGGTSGTSDTQYF
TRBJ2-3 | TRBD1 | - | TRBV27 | TGTGCCAGCAGTTTTCGGACAGGGCTCTCAGATACGCAGTATTTT | CASSFRTGLSDTQYF
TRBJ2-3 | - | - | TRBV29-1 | TGCAGCGTAGCCTTGACAGGGACTAGCACAGATACGCAGTATTTT | CSVALTGTSTDTQYF
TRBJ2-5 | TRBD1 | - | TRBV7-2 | TGTGCCAGCAGCCCCAGGACAGGGAGATCCCAAGAGACCCAGTACTTC | CASSPRTGRSQETQYF
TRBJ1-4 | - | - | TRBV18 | TGTGCCAGCTCACCTCCCGTGGGCCAGGGAGATGAAAAACTGTTTTTT | CASSPPVGQGDEKLFF
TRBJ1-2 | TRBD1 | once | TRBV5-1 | TGCGCCAGCAGCCCTAGGACAGGGGGTAGCTATGGCCACACCTTC | CASSPRTGGSYGHTF
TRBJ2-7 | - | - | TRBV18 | TGTGCCAGCTCACCACGGGGCAGAAGCTCCTACGAGCAGTACTTC | CASSPRGRSSYEQYF
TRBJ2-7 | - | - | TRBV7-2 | TGTGCCAGCGGCTTGAGGTTACGCCACGAGCAGTACTTC | CASGLRLRHEQYF